This T cell receptor beta chain was recovered during a study of T cells in localized non-small cell lung cancer. The repertoire was sequenced with immunoSEQ multiplex PCR; TCRdb's copy has only in-frame clones and lacks some. This sample yields about 27,000 clones, of which around 91% are seen a single time; approximately 1.1% belongs to the top ten. Germline CDR1 reads MNHNY; CDR2 reads SVGAGI (reference sequence). The CDR3 is 14 amino acids. The V end lost 7 bases, the J end lost 2 bases, and 15 bases lay between the germline ends. The sample here was peripheral blood, taken before any cancer treatment. The chain joins TRBV6-6 to TRBJ2-7, with D tentatively TRBD1 or TRBD2 (5 bases each). This TCR came from a woman aged 35-70 years with stage I lung adenocarcinoma. This CDR3 reads CASKPVGPPYEQYF. DNA of the CDR3: TGTGCCAGCAAACCCGTGGGACCCCCCTACGAGCAGTACTTC.